What follows are 19 T cell receptor beta chains derived from one specimen sequenced in a study of T cells after posttransplantation cyclophosphamide. The naive gate required viable CD3+CD4+ or CD3+CD8+ cells with CCR7+CD45RA+CD45RO-CD95-CD27+CD28+ phenotype. Assay used: immunoSEQ multiplex PCR; TCRdb lists only in-frame clones, some missing. The sample holds about 22,000 clones; around 97% are singletons and the top ten take over 0.1%. Material: naive CD4+ T cells sorted from PBMCs. These receptors originate from a man aged 50 to 60 in good health, CMV-negative, and a related stem cell transplant donor.

This chain connects TRBV18 to TRBJ2-1; TRBD2 matches at 11 bases. After removal of 6 bases from V and 5 bases from J, the junction contained 3 bases not matched to a gene. Germline V gene sequence: CDR1 KGHSH, CDR2 LQKENI. The CDR3 is 14 amino acids. The CDR3 sequence: CASSPTSGDNEQFF. For the CDR3, the DNA is TGTGCCAGCTCCCCGACTAGCGGGGACAATGAGCAGTTCTTC.

The chain links TRBV18 to TRBJ1-5, with a tentative D call TRBD1 (5 bases). V lost 2 bases, J lost 7 bases, and 15 bases lay in between. This CDR3 comprises 15 residues. The V gene's germline CDR1 is KGHSH and CDR2 LQKENI. CDR3: CASSPSGGVGQPQHF. CDR3 sequence (DNA): TGTGCCAGCTCACCAAGCGGGGGAGTAGGGCAGCCCCAGCATTTT.

The chain combines TRBV27 with TRBJ1-2; D is perhaps TRBD1 (5 bases). The germline V gene has CDR1 MNHEY and CDR2 SMNVEV (reference sequence). Trimming took off 4 bases at V and 2 bases at J, with 11 bases between the two ends. The CDR3 is 14 residues long. CDR3 coding DNA: TGTGCCAGCAGTTCGCCAGGGTCCAACTATGGCTACACCTTC. Amino acid sequence: CASSSPGSNYGYTF.

This chain connects TRBV6-5 to TRBJ1-1; 7 bases line up with TRBD1. After removal of 6 bases from V and 1 base from J, the junction contained 8 bases not matched to a gene. Germline CDR1 is MNHEY and CDR2 is SVGAGI. The CDR3 totals 15 residues. In DNA, the CDR3 is TGTGCCAGCAGGAGAGGGGGCCGAGGGAACACTGAAGCTTTCTTT. It specifies CASRRGGRGNTEAFF.

The chain employs TRBV18 and TRBJ1-1; the D gene is possibly TRBD1 (6 bases). V lost 3 bases and J 6 bases, leaving 14 bases between the germline ends. In germline, CDR1 is KGHSH, CDR2 LQKENI. The CDR3 is 14 residues long. The CDR3 loop is CASSPGGAAAEAFF. The CDR3 DNA reads TGTGCCAGCTCACCCGGGGGGGCGGCCGCTGAAGCTTTCTTT.

This clone was recorded only once. The rearrangement joins TRBV27 to TRBJ2-3, with D perhaps TRBD2 (5 bases). Per germline, CDR1 MNHEY and CDR2 SMNVEV (reference sequence). This CDR3 comprises 15 residues. V shed 5 bases and J shed 1 base, with 13 bases lying between them. The CDR3 region is CASSLLAGGTDTQYF. The CDR3 coding sequence is TGTGCCAGCAGTCTCTTGGCGGGCGGCACAGATACGCAGTATTTT.

CDR3 in amino acids: CASSIVFAGGADEKLFF. The CDR3 DNA reads TGTGCCAGTAGTATAGTTTTCGCGGGCGGGGCGGATGAAAAACTGTTTTTT. The chain uses TRBV19 and TRBJ1-4, with D possibly being TRBD1 (5 bases). Trimming removed 1 base from V and 6 bases from J, with 18 bases in between. The CDR3 has 17 residues. Germline-derived CDR1 and CDR2 are LNHDA and SQIVND (reference sequence).

The V gene is TRBV27, the J gene TRBJ2-1; 10 nucleotides align to TRBD2. The CDR3 runs 15 residues. Germline loops: CDR1 MNHEY, CDR2 SMNVEV (reference sequence). V lost 5 bases, J lost 3 bases, and 4 bases stayed unmatched. CDR3 residues: CASSAGLAVYNEQFF. The DNA of the CDR3 is TGTGCCAGCAGTGCCGGACTAGCGGTCTACAATGAGCAGTTCTTC.

The V call is TRBV5-1, the J call TRBJ1-5; no reliable D call. This CDR3 region has 15 residues. Trimming took 3 bases from V and 9 from J, leaving 19 bases between them. CDR1 is SGHRS and CDR2 is YFSETQ in the germline V gene. The CDR3 loop reads CASSYPTDSTWPQHF. CDR3 coding DNA: TGCGCCAGCAGCTATCCCACAGATTCGACCTGGCCCCAGCATTTT.

The rearrangement joins TRBV12-5 to TRBJ1-5; D is uncertain. This CDR3 contains 9 residues. Germline-derived CDR1 and CDR2 are LGHNT and FRNRAP. Trimming pared 9 bases from V and 9 bases from J, leaving 6 bases between. CDR3 in amino acids: CASPRPQHF. The CDR3 DNA reads TGTGCTAGCCCGCGGCCCCAGCATTTT.

The CDR3 sequence is CASSALENGGTEAFF. The DNA of the CDR3 is TGCGCCAGCAGCGCCTTAGAGAACGGCGGCACTGAAGCTTTCTTT. The rearrangement links TRBV5-1 to TRBJ1-1; D not resolved. The length of the CDR3 is 15 residues. The ends were cut back, 4 bases at V and 4 bases at J, with 17 bases in the middle. Germline V gives CDR1 SGHRS, CDR2 YFSETQ.

The chain employs TRBV7-9 and TRBJ1-4; possibly TRBD1 for D (5 bases). The CDR3 consists of 15 residues. The germline V gene encodes CDR1 SEHNR and CDR2 FQNEAQ (reference sequence). Trimming cost V 7 bases and J 7 bases, with 19 bases left between them. This CDR3 is CASMLAGRLGEKLFF. CDR3 bases: TGTGCCAGCATGCTAGCGGGGCGCCTAGGTGAAAAACTGTTTTTT.

This chain joins TRBV6-1 and TRBJ1-2; TRBD1 matches 7 bases. The CDR3 totals 15 residues. The V and J ends lost 4 bases and 5 bases, in that order; junction bases with no gene match: 10. Germline V gives CDR1 MNHNS, CDR2 SASEGT. CDR3 sequence reads: CASSGGQPKPYGYTF. CDR3 in DNA: TGTGCCAGCAGTGGGGGACAGCCTAAACCTTATGGCTACACCTTC.

The chain carries TRBV7-2 and TRBJ1-5; D not certain. Trimming took 5 bases from V and 1 from J, leaving 9 bases between them. In germline, CDR1 is SGHTA, CDR2 FQGNSA. The CDR3 length is 14 residues. The CDR3 loop reads CASSGRGSNQPQHF. Written as DNA, the CDR3 is TGTGCCAGCAGCGGCCGGGGAAGCAATCAGCCCCAGCATTTT. The full variable domain, its missing parts supplied by reference TRBV7-2 and TRBJ1-5, is GAGVSQSPSNKVTEKGKDVELRCDPISGHTALYWYRQSLGQGLEFLIYFQGNSAPDKSGLPSDRFSAERTGGSVSTLTIQRTQQEDSAVYLCASSGRGSNQPQHFGDGTRLSIL.

This chain connects TRBV5-1 to TRBJ2-1; 8 bases agree with TRBD1. The CDR3 consists of 13 residues. V lost 2 bases, J lost 7 bases, and 2 bases stayed unmatched. CDR1 is SGHRS, CDR2 YFSETQ, per germline. CDR3 amino acids: CASSFQGANEQFF. In DNA form, the CDR3 reads TGCGCCAGCAGCTTTCAGGGGGCTAATGAGCAGTTCTTC.

The chain recombines TRBV6-6 with TRBJ1-5; 8 nucleotides align to TRBD1. V shed 7 bases, J shed 6 bases, and the junction held 11 bases outside the gene matches. Germline lookup yields CDR1 MNHNY and CDR2 SVGAGI (reference sequence). The CDR3 totals 15 residues. The CDR3 DNA is TGTGCCAGCATTCCTAGGACAGGGCCTGGTCAGCCCCAGCATTTT. It codes for CASIPRTGPGQPQHF.

The chain employs TRBV12-5 and TRBJ1-2; 8 positions match TRBD1. CDR1 and CDR2 (germline): LGHNT, FRNRAP. With 0 bases clipped from V and 3 bases from J, the junction kept 12 bases outside the gene matches. The CDR3 loop spans 18 amino acids. The CDR3 sequence: CASGLVLRGQLWYYGYTF. The CDR3 DNA sequence: TGTGCTAGTGGTTTGGTACTCAGGGGGCAGCTATGGTACTATGGCTACACCTTC.

The CDR3 nucleotides are TGTGCCAGCAGTACACCGGGAGGCTACACCTTC. This sequence encodes CASSTPGGYTF. V gene TRBV6-5 combines with J gene TRBJ1-2; D unresolved. V was shortened by 5 bases and J by 8 bases, with 9 bases between the two germline ends. This CDR3 has 11 residues. The germline V gene has CDR1 MNHEY and CDR2 SVGAGI.

Remarks on this clone: The sample has other DNA sequences that encode this CDR3 too. The chain combines TRBV7-3 with TRBJ2-1, with 11 bases lining up with TRBD1. The J segment lost 6 bases and the V segment lost 3 bases, leaving 4 bases of the junction unmatched. This CDR3 is built from 15 residues. The V gene's germline CDR1 is SGHTA and CDR2 FQGTGA. The CDR3 is CASSLAGTGGNEQFF. DNA for the CDR3: TGTGCCAGCAGCTTGGCCGGGACAGGGGGCAATGAGCAGTTCTTC.